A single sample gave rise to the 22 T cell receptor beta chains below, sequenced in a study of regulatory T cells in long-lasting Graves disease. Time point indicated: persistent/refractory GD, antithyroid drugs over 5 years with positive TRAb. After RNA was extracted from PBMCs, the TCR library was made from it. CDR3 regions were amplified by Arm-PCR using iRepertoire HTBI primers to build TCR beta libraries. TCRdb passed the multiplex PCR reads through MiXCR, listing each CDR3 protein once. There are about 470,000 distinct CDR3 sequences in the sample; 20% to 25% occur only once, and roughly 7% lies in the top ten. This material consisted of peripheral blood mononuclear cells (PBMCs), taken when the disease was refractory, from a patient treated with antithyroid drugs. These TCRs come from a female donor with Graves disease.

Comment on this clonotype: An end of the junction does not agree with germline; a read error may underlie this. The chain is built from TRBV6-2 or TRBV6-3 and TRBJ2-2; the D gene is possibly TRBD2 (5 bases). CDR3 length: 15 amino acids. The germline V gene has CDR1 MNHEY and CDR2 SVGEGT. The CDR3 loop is CAGSAGVSNTGELFF. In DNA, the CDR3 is TGTGCCGGCAGTGCCGGGGTCTCGAACACCGGGGAGCTGTTTTTT.

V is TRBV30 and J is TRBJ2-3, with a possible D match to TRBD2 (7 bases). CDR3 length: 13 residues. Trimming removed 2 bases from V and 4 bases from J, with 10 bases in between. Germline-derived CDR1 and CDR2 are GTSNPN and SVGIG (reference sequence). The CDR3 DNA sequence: TGTGCCTGGAGTAGGGGGGGGGCAGATACGCAGTATTTT. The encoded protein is CAWSRGGADTQYF.

CDR3 loop: CASSSDRHSNQPQHF. The DNA for the CDR3 is TGTGCCAGCAGTTCGGACAGACATAGCAATCAGCCCCAGCATTTT. This chain joins TRBV11-3 and TRBJ1-5; tentative D call: TRBD1 (6 bases). CDR3 length equals 15 residues. Germline V gives CDR1 SGHNT, CDR2 YENEEA. V lost 6 bases, J lost 0 bases, and 12 bases lay in between.

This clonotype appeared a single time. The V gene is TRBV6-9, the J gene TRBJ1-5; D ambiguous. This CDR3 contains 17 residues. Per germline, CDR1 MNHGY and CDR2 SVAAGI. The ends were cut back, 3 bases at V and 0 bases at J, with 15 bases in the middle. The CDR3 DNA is TGTGCCAGCAGTTACTTACAGTTTTTTAATAGCAATCAGCCCCAGCATTTT. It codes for CASSYLQFFNSNQPQHF.

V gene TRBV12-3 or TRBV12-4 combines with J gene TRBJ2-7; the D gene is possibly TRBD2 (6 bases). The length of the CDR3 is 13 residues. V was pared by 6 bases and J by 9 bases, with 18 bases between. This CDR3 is CASSLGPPGGQYF. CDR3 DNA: TGTGCCAGCAGCTTGGGTCCCCCCGGGGGGCAGTACTTC.

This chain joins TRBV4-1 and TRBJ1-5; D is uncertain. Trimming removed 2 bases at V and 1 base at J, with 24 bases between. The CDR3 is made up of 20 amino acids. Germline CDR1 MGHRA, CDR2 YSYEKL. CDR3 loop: CASSQSEYSAGGRSNQPQHF. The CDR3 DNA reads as TGCGCCAGCAGCCAATCTGAGTATTCGGCAGGAGGTCGGAGCAATCAGCCCCAGCATTTT.

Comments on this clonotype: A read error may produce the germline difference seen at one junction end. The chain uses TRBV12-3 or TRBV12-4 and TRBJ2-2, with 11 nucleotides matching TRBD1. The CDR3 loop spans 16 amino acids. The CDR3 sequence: CASSLYGTGGSGELFF. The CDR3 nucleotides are TGTGCCAGCAGTTTGTACGGGACAGGGGGTTCCGGGGAGCTGTTCTTT.

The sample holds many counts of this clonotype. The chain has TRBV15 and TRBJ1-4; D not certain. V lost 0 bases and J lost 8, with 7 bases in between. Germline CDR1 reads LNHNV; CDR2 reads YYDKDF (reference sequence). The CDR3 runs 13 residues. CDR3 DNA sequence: TGTGCCACCAGCAGAGATCAGGCCGAAAAACTGTTTTTT. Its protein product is CATSRDQAEKLFF.

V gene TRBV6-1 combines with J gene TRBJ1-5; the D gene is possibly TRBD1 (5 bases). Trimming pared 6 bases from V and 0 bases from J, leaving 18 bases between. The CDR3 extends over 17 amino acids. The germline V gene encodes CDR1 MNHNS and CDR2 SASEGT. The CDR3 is CASRGSGHGYSNQPQHF. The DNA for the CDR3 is TGTGCCAGCAGGGGTTCCGGACACGGTTATAGCAATCAGCCCCAGCATTTT.

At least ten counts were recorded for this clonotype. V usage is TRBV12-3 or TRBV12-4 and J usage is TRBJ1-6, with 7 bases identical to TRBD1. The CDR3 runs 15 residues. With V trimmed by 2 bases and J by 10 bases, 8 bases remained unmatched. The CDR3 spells CASSLFPGGKSPLHF. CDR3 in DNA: TGTGCCAGCAGTTTATTCCCAGGGGGGAAATCACCCCTCCACTTT.

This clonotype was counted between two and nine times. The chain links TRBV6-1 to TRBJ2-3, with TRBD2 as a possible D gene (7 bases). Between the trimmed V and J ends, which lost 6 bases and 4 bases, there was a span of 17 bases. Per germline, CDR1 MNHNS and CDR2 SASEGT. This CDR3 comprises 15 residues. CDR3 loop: CASSNGGGASDTQYF. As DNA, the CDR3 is TGTGCCAGCAGCAACGGTGGGGGGGCTTCAGATACGCAGTATTTT.

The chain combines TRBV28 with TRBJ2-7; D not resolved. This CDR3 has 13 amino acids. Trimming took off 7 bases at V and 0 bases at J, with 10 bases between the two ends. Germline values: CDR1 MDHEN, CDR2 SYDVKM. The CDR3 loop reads CASMGSDSYEQYF. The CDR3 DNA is TGTGCCAGCATGGGATCGGACTCCTACGAGCAGTACTTC.

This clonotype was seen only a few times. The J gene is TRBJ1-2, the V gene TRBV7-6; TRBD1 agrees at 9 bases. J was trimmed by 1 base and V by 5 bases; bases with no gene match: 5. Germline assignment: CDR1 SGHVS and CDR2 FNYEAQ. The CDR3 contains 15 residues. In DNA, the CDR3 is TGTGCCAGCAGCCCAGGGACAGGGCTTAACTATGGCTACACCTTC. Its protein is CASSPGTGLNYGYTF.

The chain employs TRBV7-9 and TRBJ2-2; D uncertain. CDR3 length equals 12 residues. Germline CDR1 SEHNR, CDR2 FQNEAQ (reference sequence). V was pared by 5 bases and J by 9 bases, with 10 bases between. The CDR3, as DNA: TGTGCCAGCAGCCTAAAACTTCGGGAGCTGTTTTTT. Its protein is CASSLKLRELFF.

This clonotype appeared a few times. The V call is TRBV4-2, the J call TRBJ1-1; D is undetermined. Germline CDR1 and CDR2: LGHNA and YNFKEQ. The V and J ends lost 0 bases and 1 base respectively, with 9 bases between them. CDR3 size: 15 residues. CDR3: CASSQDRPGNTEAFF. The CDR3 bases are TGTGCCAGCAGCCAAGATAGGCCAGGGAACACTGAAGCTTTCTTT.

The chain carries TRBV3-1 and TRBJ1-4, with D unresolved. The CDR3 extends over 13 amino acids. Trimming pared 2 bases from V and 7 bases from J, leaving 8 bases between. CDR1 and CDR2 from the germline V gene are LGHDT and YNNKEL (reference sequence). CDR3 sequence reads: CASSQYRAEKLFF. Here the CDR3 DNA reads TGTGCCAGCAGCCAATACCGGGCTGAAAAACTGTTTTTT.

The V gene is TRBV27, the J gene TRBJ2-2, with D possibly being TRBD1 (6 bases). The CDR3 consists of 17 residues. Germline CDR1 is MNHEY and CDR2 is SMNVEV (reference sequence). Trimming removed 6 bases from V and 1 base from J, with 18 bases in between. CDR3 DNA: TGTGCCAGCAGCCGATATGGGGACACGAAGAACACCGGGGAGCTGTTTTTT. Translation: CASSRYGDTKNTGELFF.

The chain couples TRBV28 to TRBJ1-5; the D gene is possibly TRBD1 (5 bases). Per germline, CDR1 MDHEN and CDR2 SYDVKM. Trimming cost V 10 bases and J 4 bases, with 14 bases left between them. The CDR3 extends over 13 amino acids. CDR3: CATTRDWNQPQHF. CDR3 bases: TGTGCCACGACCAGGGATTGGAATCAGCCCCAGCATTTT.

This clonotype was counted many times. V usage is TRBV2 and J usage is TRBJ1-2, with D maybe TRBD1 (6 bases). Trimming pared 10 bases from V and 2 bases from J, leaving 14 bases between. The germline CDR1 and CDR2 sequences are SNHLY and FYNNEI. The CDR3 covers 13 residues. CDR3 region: CAIGWGQNYGYTF. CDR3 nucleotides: TGTGCCATTGGATGGGGGCAAAACTATGGCTACACCTTC.

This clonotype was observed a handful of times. Here the CDR3 reads CASSIEARTEAFF. In DNA, the CDR3 is TGTGCCAGTAGTATAGAAGCAAGGACTGAAGCTTTCTTT. The J gene is TRBJ1-1, the V gene TRBV19; D call uncertain. V dropped 0 bases and J dropped 5 bases, with 7 bases sitting between them. The germline V gene encodes CDR1 LNHDA and CDR2 SQIVND (reference sequence). The CDR3 spans 13 residues.

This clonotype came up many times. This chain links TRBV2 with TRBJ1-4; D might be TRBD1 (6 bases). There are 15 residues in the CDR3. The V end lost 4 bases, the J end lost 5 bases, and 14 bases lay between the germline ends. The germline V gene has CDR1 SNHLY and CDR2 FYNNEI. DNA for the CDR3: TGTGCCAGCAGTGCAACGCAGGGGTGGAATGAAAAACTGTTTTTT. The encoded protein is CASSATQGWNEKLFF.

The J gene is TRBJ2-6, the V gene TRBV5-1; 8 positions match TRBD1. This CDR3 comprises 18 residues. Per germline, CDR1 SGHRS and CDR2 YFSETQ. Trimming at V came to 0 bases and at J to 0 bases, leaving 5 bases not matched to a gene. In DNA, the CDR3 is TGCGCCAGCAGCTTGGCTACAGGGGGATACTCTGGGGCCAACGTCCTGACTTTC. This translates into CASSLATGGYSGANVLTF.